This T cell receptor beta chain appears in the sequencing data of a study of OX40 agonist ivuxolimab in advanced cancers. Study-wide context: Age averaged approximately 60 years (range about 23 to 80), and just over 80% were male.

Overall study results and limits: Clonal expansion by week 6 occurred in CD4+ and CD8+ blood T cells (at 0.1 to 3.0 mg/kg). CD8+ T cells showed, on average, more clonal expansion than CD4+ cells.

Trimming took off 4 bases at V and 2 bases at J, with 15 bases between the two ends. This CDR3 spans 15 amino acids. Germline assignment: CDR1 GTSNPN and CDR2 SVGIG (reference sequence). In the case of this clone: No antigen is known for it.

Sequenced by immunoSEQ multiplex PCR; TCRdb stores in-frame clones only, minus some. The sample has about 42,000 clones, about 87% seen once. Source: CD4+ or CD8+ T cells sorted from blood, taken in a trial of the OX40 agonist ivuxolimab. V usage is TRBV30 and J usage is TRBJ1-3, with D perhaps TRBD1 (5 bases). This clonotype originated in an adult with an advanced solid tumor such as melanoma, head and neck, liver or kidney cancer. In DNA, the CDR3 is TGTGCCTGGACCCGGGACGGCAAAGCTGGAAACACCATATATTTT. Amino acids: CAWTRDGKAGNTIYF.